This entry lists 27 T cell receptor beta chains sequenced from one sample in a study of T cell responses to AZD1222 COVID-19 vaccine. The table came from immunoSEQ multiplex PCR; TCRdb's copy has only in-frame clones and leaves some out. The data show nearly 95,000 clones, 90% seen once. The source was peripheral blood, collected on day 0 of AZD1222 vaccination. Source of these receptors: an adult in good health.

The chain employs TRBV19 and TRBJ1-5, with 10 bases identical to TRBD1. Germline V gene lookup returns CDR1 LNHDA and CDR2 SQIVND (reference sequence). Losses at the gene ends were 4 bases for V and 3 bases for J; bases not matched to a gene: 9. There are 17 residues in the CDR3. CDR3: CASSRGQGRSNNQPQHF. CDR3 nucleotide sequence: TGTGCCAGTAGTAGGGGACAGGGGCGAAGTAACAATCAGCCCCAGCATTTT.

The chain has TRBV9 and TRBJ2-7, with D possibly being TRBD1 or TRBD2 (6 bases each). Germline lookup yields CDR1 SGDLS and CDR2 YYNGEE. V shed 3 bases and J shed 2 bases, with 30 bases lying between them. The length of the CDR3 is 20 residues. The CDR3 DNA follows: TGTGCCAGCAGCGACAGGAGGAGGGCAGGGGATTACGCGGGCGCCTACGAGCAGTACTTC. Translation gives CASSDRRRAGDYAGAYEQYF.

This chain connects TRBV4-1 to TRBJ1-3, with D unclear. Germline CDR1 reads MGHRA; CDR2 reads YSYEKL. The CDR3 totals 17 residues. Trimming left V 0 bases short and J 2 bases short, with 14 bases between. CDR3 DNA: TGCGCCAGCAGCCAAGAGGGGTCAGCGTCCGCTGGAAACACCATATATTTT. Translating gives CASSQEGSASAGNTIYF.

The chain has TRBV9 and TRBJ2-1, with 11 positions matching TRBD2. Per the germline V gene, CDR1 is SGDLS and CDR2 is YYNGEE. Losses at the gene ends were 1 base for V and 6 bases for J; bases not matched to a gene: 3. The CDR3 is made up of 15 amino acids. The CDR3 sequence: CASSVSTSGGNEQFF. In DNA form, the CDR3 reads TGTGCCAGCAGCGTAAGTACTAGCGGGGGCAATGAGCAGTTCTTC.

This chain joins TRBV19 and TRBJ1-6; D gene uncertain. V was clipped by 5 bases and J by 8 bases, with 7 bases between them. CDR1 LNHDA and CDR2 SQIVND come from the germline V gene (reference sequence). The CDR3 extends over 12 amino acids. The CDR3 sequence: CASSPLDSPLHF. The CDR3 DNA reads TGTGCCAGTAGTCCCCTAGATTCACCCCTCCACTTT.

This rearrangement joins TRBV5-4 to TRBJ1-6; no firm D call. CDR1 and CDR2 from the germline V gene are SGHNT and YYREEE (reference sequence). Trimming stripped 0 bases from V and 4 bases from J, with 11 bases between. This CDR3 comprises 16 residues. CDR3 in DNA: TGTGCCAGCAGCTTGGGAAGTCGGGTTTATAATTCACCCCTCCACTTT. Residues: CASSLGSRVYNSPLHF.

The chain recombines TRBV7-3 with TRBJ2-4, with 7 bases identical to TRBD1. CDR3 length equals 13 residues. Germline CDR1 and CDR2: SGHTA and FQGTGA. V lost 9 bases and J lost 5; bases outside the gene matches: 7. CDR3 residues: CASSTGSQNIQYF. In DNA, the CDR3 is TGTGCCAGTTCGACAGGGTCTCAAAACATTCAGTACTTC.

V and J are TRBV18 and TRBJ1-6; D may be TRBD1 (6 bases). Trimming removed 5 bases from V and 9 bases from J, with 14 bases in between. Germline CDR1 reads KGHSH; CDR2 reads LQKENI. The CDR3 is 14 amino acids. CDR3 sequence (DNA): TGTGCCAGCTCATCCGAGGGGGAGAGTTCACCCCTCCACTTT. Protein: CASSSEGESSPLHF.

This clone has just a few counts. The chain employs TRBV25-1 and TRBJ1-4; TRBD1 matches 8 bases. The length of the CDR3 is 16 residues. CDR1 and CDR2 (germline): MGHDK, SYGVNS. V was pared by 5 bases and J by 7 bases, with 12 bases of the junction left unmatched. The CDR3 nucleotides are TGTGCCAGCAGTAAAGGCGGTGGACAGGGTCTTGAAAAACTGTTTTTT. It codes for CASSKGGGQGLEKLFF.

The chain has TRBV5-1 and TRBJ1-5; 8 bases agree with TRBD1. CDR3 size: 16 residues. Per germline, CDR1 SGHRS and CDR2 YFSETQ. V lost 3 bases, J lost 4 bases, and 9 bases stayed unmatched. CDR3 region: CASSWITGTGNQPQHF. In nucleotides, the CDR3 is TGCGCCAGCAGCTGGATAACCGGGACAGGAAATCAGCCCCAGCATTTT.

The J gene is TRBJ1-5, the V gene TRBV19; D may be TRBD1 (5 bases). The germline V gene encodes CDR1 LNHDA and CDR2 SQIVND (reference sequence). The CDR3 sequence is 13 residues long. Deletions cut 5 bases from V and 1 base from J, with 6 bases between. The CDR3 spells CASSQGSNQPQHF. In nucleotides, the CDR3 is TGTGCCAGTAGTCAGGGAAGCAATCAGCCCCAGCATTTT.

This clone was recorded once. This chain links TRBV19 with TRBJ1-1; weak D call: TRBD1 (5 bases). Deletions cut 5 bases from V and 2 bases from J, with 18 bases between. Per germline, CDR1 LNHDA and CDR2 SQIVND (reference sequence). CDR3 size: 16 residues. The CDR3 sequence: CASSEKTDYINTEAFF. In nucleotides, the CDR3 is TGTGCCAGTAGTGAGAAGACAGATTACATAAACACTGAAGCTTTCTTT.

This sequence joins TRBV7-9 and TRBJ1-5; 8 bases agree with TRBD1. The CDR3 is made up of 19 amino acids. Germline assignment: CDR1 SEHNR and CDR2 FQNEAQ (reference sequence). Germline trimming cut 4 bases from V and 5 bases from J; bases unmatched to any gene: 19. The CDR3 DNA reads TGTGCCAGCAGCTCCGAATCGGACAGGGTAGGTAGAATGGATCAGCCCCAGCATTTT. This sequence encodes CASSSESDRVGRMDQPQHF.

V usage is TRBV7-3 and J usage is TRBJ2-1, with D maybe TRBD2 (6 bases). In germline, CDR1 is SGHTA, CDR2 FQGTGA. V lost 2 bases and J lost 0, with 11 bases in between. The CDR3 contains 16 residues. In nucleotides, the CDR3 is TGTGCCAGCAGCTTAGTAGCGGCGAGCTCCTACAATGAGCAGTTCTTC. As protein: CASSLVAASSYNEQFF.

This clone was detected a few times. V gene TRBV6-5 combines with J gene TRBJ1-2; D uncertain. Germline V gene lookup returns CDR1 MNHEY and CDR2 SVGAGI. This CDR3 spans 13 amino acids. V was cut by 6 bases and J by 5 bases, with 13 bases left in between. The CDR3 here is CASSPSGFYGYTF. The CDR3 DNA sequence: TGTGCCAGCAGCCCCTCGGGTTTTTATGGCTACACCTTC.

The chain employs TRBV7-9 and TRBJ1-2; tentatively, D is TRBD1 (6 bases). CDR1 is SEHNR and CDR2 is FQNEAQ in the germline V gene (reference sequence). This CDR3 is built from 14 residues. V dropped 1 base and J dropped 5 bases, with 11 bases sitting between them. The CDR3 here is CASSLGDTFYGYTF. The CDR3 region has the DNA TGTGCCAGCAGCTTAGGGGACACCTTTTATGGCTACACCTTC.

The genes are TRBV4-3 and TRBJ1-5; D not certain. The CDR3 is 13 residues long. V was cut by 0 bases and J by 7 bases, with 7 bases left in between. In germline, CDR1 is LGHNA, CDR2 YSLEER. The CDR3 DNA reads TGCGCCAGCAGCCAAGATTACAGCCAGCCCCAGCATTTT. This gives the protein CASSQDYSQPQHF.

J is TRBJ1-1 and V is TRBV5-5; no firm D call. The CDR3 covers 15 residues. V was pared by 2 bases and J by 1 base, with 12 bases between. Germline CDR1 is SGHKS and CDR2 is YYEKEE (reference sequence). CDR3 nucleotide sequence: TGTGCCAGCAGCTTTTGGGCCCAAGGGAACACTGAAGCTTTCTTT. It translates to CASSFWAQGNTEAFF.

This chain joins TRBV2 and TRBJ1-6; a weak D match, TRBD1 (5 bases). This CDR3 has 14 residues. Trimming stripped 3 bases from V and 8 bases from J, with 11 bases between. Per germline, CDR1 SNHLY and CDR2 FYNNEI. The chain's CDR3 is CASSDLRTHSPLHF. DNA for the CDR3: TGTGCCAGCAGTGACCTTCGGACACATTCACCCCTCCACTTT. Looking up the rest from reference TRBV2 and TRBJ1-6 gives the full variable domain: EPEVTQTPSHQVTQMGQEVILRCVPISNHLYFYWYRQILGQKVEFLVSFYNNEISEKSEIFDDQFSVERPDGSNFTLKIRSTKLEDSAMYFCASSDLRTHSPLHFGNGTRLTVT.

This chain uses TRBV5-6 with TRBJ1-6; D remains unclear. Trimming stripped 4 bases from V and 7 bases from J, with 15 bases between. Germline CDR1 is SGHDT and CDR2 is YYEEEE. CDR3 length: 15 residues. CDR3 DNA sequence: TGTGCCAGCAGCCCGATGGGTATAGAGAATTCACCCCTCCACTTT. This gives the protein CASSPMGIENSPLHF.

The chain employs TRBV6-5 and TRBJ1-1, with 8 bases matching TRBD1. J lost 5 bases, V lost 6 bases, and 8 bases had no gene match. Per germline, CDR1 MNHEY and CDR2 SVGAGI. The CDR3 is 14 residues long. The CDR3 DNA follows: TGTGCCAGCAGATCACAGGGGGGTTCGACTGAAGCTTTCTTT. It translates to CASRSQGGSTEAFF.

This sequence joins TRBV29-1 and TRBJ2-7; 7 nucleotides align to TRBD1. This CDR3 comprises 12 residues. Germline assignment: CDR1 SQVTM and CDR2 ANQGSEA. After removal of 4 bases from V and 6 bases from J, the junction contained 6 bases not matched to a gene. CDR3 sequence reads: CSVGRQGPEQYF. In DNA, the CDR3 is TGCAGCGTTGGCAGACAGGGTCCCGAGCAGTACTTC.

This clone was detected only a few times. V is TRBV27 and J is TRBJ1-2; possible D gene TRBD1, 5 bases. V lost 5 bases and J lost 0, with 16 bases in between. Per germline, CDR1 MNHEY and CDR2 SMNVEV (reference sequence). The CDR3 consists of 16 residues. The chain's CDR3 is CASSQGRQLANYGYTF. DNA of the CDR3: TGTGCCAGCAGTCAGGGACGACAGCTTGCTAACTATGGCTACACCTTC.

This CDR3 reads CASSLEASYNSPLHF. CDR3 nucleotide sequence: TGTGCCAGCAGCTTAGAGGCGAGCTATAATTCACCCCTCCACTTT. The genes are TRBV11-1 and TRBJ1-6, with D unresolved. The CDR3 contains 15 residues. Trimming removed 1 base at V and 3 bases at J, with 7 bases between. Germline V gives CDR1 SGHAT, CDR2 FQDESV (reference sequence).

CDR3 residues: CASRETGSGSNEKLFF. CDR3 DNA: TGTGCCAGCAGAGAGACAGGGTCAGGGTCTAATGAAAAACTGTTTTTT. This sequence joins TRBV27 and TRBJ1-4; TRBD1 matches 7 bases. V lost 6 bases, J lost 3 bases, and 10 bases stayed unmatched. CDR1 and CDR2 from the germline V gene are MNHEY and SMNVEV (reference sequence). The CDR3 loop spans 16 amino acids.

This chain's CDR3 is CASSSGLGVGTQYF. CDR3 nucleotides: TGTGCCAGCAGTTCTGGATTGGGGGTCGGTACGCAGTATTTT. The chain recombines TRBV6-5 with TRBJ2-3, with D tentatively TRBD1 or TRBD2 (5 bases each). The germline V gene has CDR1 MNHEY and CDR2 SVGAGI. CDR3 length: 14 residues. V was pared by 4 bases and J by 8 bases, with 16 bases between.

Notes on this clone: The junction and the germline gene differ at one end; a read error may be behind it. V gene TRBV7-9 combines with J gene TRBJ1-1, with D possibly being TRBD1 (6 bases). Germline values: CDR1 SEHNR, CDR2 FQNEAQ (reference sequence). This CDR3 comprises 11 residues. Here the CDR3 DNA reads TGTGCCAGCAGCTTACTGGGACACCCTGGCTTT. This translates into CASSLLGHPGF.